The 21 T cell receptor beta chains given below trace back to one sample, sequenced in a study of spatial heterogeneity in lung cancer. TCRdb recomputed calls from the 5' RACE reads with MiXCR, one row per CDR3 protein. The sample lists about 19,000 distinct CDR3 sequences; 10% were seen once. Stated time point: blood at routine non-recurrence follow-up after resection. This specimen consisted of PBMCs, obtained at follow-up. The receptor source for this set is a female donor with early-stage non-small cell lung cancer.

In DNA form, the CDR3 reads TGTGCCAGCAGTGCAACAGGTTCTGGGGCCAACGTCCTGACTTTC. This translates into CASSATGSGANVLTF. The chain recombines TRBV12-3 or TRBV12-4 with TRBJ2-6, with D perhaps matching TRBD1 (5 bases). V shed 5 bases and J shed 1 base, with 9 bases lying between them. CDR3 length equals 15 residues.

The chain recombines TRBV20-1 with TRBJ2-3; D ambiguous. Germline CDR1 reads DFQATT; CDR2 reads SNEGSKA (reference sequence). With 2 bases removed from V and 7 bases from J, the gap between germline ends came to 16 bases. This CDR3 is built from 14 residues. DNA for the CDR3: TGCAGTGCTAGACAGACCACTGAACTAAATACGCAGTATTTT. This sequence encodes CSARQTTELNTQYF.

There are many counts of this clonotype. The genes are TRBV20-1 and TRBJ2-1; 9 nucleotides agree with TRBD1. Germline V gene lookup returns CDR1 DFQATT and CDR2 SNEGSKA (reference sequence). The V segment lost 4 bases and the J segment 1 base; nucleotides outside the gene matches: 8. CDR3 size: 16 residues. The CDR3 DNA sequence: TGCAGTGCTACCCACAGGGGGCTTGGGTCCTACAATGAGCAGTTCTTC. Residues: CSATHRGLGSYNEQFF.

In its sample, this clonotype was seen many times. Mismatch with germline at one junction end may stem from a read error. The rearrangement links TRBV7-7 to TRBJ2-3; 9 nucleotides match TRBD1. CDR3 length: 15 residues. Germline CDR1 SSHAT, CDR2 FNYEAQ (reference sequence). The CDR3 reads CASSSGTGRSDTQYF. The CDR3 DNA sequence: TGTGCTAGCAGCTCCGGGACAGGGCGGTCAGATACGCAGTATTTT.

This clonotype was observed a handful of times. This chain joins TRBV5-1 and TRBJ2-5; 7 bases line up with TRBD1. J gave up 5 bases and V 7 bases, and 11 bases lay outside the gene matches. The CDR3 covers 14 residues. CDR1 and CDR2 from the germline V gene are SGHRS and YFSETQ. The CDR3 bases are TGCGCCAGCGGACTGACAGGGTCGGGGGAGACCCAGTACTTC. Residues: CASGLTGSGETQYF. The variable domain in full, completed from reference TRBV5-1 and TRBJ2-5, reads KAGVTQTPRYLIKTRGQQVTLSCSPISGHRSVSWYQQTPGQGLQFLFEYFSETQRNKGNFPGRFSGRQFSNSRSEMNVSTLELGDSALYLCASGLTGSGETQYFGPGTRLLVL.

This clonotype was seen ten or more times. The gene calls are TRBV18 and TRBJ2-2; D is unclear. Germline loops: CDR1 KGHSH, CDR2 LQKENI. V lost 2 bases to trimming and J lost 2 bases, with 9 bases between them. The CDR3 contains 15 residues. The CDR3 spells CASSPGKGNTGELFF. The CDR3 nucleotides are TGTGCCAGCTCACCAGGGAAGGGTAACACCGGGGAGCTGTTTTTT.

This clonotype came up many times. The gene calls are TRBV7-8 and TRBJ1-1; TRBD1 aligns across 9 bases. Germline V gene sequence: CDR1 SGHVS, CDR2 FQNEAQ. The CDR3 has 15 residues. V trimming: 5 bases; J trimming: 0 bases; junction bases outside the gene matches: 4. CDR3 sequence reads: CASSPGTGMNTEAFF. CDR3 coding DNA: TGTGCCAGCAGCCCCGGGACAGGGATGAACACTGAAGCTTTCTTT. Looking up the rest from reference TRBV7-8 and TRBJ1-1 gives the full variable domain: GAGVSQSPRYKVAKRGQDVALRCDPISGHVSLFWYQQALGQGPEFLTYFQNEAQLDKSGLPSDRFFAERPEGSVSTLKIQRTQQEDSAVYLCASSPGTGMNTEAFFGQGTRLTVV.

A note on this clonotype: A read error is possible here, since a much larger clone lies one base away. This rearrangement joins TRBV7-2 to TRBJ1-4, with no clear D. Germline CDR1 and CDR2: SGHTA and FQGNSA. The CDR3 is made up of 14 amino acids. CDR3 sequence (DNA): TGTGCCACCAGCTTTATGCTAGGCGGGGAAAAACTGTTTTTT. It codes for CATSFMLGGEKLFF. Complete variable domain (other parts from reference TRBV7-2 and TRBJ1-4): GAGVSQSPSNKVTEKGKDVELRCDPISGHTALYWYRQSLGQGLEFLIYFQGNSAPDKSGLPSDRFSAERTGGSVSTLTIQRTQQEDSAVYLCATSFMLGGEKLFFGSGTQLSVL.

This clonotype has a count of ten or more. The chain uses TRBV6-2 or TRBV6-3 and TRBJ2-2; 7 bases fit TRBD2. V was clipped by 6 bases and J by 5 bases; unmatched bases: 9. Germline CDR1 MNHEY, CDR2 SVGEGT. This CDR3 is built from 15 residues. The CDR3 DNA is TGTGCCAGCAGAGGAGGACGGGGGGATACCGGGGAGCTGTTTTTT. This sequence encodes CASRGGRGDTGELFF.

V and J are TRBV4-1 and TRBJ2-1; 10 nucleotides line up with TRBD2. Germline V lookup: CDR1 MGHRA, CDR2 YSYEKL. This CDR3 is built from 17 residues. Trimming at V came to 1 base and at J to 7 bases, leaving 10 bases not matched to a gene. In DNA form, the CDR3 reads TGCGCCAGCAGCCAAGGTGAAAGCGGGAGGGCCTGGAATGAGCAGTTCTTC. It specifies CASSQGESGRAWNEQFF.

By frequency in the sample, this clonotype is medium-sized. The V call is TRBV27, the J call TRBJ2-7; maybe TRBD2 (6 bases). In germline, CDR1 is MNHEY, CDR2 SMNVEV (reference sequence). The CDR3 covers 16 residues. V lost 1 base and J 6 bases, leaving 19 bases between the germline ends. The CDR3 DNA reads TGTGCCAGCAGTTTATTCGGTGGCGGGATACCTTCCGAGCAGTACTTC. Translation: CASSLFGGGIPSEQYF.

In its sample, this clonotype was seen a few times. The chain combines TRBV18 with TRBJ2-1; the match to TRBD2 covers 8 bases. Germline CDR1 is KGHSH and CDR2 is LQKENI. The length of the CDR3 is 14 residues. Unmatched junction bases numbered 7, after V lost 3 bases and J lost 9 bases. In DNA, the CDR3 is TGTGCCAGCTCACCGAGGACTAGCAAGGGTGAGCAGTTCTTC. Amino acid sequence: CASSPRTSKGEQFF.

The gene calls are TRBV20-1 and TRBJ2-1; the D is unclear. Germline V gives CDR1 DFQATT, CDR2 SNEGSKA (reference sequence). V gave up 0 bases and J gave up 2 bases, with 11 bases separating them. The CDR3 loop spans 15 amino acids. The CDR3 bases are TGCAGTGCTAGAGATATACAGTCCCCCTACAATGAGCAGTTCTTC. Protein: CSARDIQSPYNEQFF.

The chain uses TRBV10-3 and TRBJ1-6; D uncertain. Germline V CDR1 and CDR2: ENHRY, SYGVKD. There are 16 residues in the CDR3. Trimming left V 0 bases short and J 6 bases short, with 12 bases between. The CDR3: CAISESIARANSPLHF. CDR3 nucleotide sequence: TGTGCCATCAGTGAGTCGATAGCTAGGGCTAATTCACCCCTCCACTTT.

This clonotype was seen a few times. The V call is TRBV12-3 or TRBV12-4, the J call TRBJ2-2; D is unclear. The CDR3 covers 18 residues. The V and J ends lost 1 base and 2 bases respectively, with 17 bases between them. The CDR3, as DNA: TGTGCCAGCAGTTTAGTGGGGAACCCGAAATTAAACACCGGGGAGCTGTTTTTT. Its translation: CASSLVGNPKLNTGELFF.

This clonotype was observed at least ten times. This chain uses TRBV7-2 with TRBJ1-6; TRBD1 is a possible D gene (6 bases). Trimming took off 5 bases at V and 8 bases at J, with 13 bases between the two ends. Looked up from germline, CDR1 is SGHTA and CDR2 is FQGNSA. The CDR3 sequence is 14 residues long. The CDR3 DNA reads TGTGCCAGCAGCCCTGGACAGACGTATTCACCCCTCCACTTT. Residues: CASSPGQTYSPLHF.

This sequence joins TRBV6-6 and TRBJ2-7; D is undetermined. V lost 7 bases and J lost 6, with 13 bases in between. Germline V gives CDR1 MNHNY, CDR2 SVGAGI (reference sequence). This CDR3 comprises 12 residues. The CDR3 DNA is TGTGCCAGCACCTATCAATCAGGCGAGCAGTACTTC. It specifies CASTYQSGEQYF.

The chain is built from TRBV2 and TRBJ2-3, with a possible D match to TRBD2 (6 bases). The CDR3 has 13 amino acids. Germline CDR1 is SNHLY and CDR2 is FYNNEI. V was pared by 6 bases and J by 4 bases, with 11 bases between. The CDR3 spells CASSKDYADTQYF. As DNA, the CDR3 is TGTGCCAGCAGCAAGGACTACGCAGATACGCAGTATTTT.

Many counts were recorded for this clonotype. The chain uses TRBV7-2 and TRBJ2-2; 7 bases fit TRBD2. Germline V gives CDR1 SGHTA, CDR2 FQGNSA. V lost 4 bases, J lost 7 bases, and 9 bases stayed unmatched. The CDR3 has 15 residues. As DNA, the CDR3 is TGTGCCAGCAGCTCCGTAGCGGGTCCGGTCGGGGAGCTGTTTTTT. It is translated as CASSSVAGPVGELFF. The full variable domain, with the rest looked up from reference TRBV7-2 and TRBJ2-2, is GAGVSQSPSNKVTEKGKDVELRCDPISGHTALYWYRQSLGQGLEFLIYFQGNSAPDKSGLPSDRFSAERTGGSVSTLTIQRTQQEDSAVYLCASSSVAGPVGELFFGEGSRLTVL.

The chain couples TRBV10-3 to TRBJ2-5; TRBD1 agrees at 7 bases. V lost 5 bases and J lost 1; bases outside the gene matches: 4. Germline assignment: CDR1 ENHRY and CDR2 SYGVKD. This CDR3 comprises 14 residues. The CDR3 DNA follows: TGTGCCATCAGTACCGGGACAGTCCAAGAGACCCAGTACTTC. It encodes CAISTGTVQETQYF.

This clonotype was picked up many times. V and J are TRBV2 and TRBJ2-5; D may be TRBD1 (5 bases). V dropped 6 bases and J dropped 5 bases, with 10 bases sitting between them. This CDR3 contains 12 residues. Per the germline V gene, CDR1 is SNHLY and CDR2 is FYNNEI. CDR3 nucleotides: TGTGCCAGCAGCCGCAGGGCGGAGACCCAGTACTTC. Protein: CASSRRAETQYF.